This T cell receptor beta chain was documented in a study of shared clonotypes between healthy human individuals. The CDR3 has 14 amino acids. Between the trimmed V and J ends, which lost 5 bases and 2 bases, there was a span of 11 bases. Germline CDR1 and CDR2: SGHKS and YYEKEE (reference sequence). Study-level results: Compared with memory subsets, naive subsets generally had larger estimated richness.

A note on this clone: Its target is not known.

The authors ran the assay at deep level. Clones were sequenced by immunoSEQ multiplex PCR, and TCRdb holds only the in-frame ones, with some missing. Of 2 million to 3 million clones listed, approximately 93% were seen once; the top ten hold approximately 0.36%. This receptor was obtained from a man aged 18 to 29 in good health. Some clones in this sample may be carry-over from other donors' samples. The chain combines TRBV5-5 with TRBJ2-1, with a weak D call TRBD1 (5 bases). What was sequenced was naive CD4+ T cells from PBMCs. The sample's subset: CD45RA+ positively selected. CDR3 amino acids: CASRLDSAYNEQFF. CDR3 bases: TGTGCCAGCAGACTTGACAGTGCCTACAATGAGCAGTTCTTC.